This TCR beta chain was recovered during a study of blood T cell repertoires in COVID-19 (dated by TCRdb to about 2020). Background for the entire study: Samples covering the acute and convalescent phases of COVID-19 were provided by collaborators in the United States, Italy and Spain. The prospective study material was composed of cDNA or gDNA derived from T cells, B-cell-depleted T cells, or PBMCs. Deeply sampled blood TCRbeta repertoires from subjects exposed to, actively infected with, or recovered from COVID-19 were included in the dataset. The repertoires were released in a freely available public database meant as a resource for research on the immune response to SARS-CoV-2. Samples were obtained from the ongoing ImmuneRACE study (first 160 participants) and from 1,200 or so subjects provided by 6 global collaborators. A de-identified subject ID, COVID-19 status, age in years and sex were almost always included in the sample metadata. Where available, HLA class I and class II types were obtained from metadata supplied by the sample provider rather than from assay-based typing.

Enrolling through a virtual design, the prospective study's participants ranged in age from roughly 18 to 100 years and lived across more than 20 United States geographic areas. In the prospective study, cohorts were assigned on the basis of participant-reported clinical history obtained from a screening survey and a study questionnaire. Recovered participants in ImmuneRACE Cohort 3 were defined by two consecutive negative NP/OP PCR tests, clearance by a healthcare professional, or resolution of symptoms. In the prospective study, whole blood, serum and a nasopharyngeal or oropharyngeal swab were collected from each participant by mobile phlebotomists. Additional blood draws and questionnaires over an approximately 2-month period could optionally be provided by prospective study participants. Before DNA extraction, prospective study blood samples were shipped either frozen or at room temperature.

TCRbeta CDR3 regions were amplified from genomic DNA by means of the immunoSEQ Assay, a bias-controlled multiplex PCR. The study's processing was this. Within the assay, amplification of reference gene primers was used to estimate how many nucleated cells each sample contained. To quantify the absolute abundance of each unique TCRbeta CDR3 rearrangement, sequence reads were collapsed and filtered. For each sample, productive Simpson clonality was calculated as the square root of Simpson's diversity index across productive rearrangements. This immuneACCESS table, as held by TCRdb, lists in-frame sequences with V and J called but not all clones. Of the missing ones, under half trace to an unresolved V gene in checked studies; the others have no known cause. V and J calls and clone size are given by that table; D and trimming were obtained from the DNA. The sample profile shows about 300,000 clones; approximately 90% of them were found once. 3.5% to 4.5% of the sample comes from the top ten.

Comment on this clone: Its cognate antigen has yet to be identified. It has no much larger one-base neighbor in the sample; base qualities were not kept.

The CDR3 has 14 amino acids, counting the end cysteine and phenylalanine. The read is trimmed to its CDR3 DNA, 42 bases read in frame from base 1. From V the trimming removes 5 bases and from J it removes 4 bases, while the gene matches leave 4 bases of the junction unaccounted for. The germline V gene sets CDR1 to MNHEY and CDR2 to SVGAGI. Paper-wide results and their limitations: Clinical and demographic metadata were provided uncurated, with the amount varying by source and participant.

The V and J genes are TRBV6-5 and TRBJ2-5, and TRBD2 aligns with 10 junction nucleotides. The sample comprised PBMCs or T cells enriched from blood (not recorded which). This TCR was recovered from a man aged 25 to 45 who had recovered from COVID-19. DNA sequence: TGTGCCAGCAGTACCAGACTAGCGGGAGAGACCCAGTACTTC. The translation is CASSTRLAGETQYF.